The sequence of this T cell receptor beta chain was determined in a study of cytomegalovirus exposure and HLA in healthy donors. Study-level points and caveats: According to the study, around 150 TCR beta chains were cytomegalovirus-associated. According to a subsequent analysis, TCR clusters from the first cohort were inclined to appear together in the 110 or so validation repertoires. Rarity held for most TCR sequences, but there were some public TCRs that occurred in many donors.

Libraries were prepared by immunoSEQ multiplex PCR; TCRdb keeps only in-frame clonotypes and omits some of them. The repertoire includes over 150,000 clones, 80% to 90% of them detected once, and around 15% sits in the top ten. V trimming: 8 bases; J trimming: 4 bases; junction bases outside the gene matches: 10. The CDR3 extends over 14 amino acids. Germline V gene lookup returns CDR1 MNHNS and CDR2 SASEGT. Remarks on this clone: Its target is not known.

Input material: PBMCs. The clonotype was recovered from a woman aged 30 to 39 in good health and CMV-seropositive. This sequence joins TRBV6-1 and TRBJ2-7, with TRBD2 matching 8 bases. CDR3 in DNA: TGTGCCAGCGTCCCACCCCGGGGGGGATACGAGCAGTACTTC. Protein sequence: CASVPPRGGYEQYF.